A selection of T cell receptor beta chains follows, all from one sample in a study of T cell responses to AZD1222 COVID-19 vaccine. The assay was immunoSEQ multiplex PCR, and TCRdb's table has in-frame clones only and misses some. The sample includes about 56,000 clones, about 86% of them seen just once. The sample here was peripheral blood, taken 28 days after the second AZD1222 dose. Receptors were obtained from an adult who received the AZD1222 COVID-19 vaccine. The CDR3 runs from the conserved cysteine through the conserved F or W. Fields, in order: V gene, clone size, J gene, D gene, CDR3 protein, CDR3 DNA. The D gene is left open where the match is weak. Rows may omit the clone size; those that give it use once, few, many or a size class.

>TRBV6-5|-|TRBJ2-1|-
CASSRDTSYNEQFF
TGTGCCAGCAGCAGGGACACTTCCTACAATGAGCAGTTCTTC
>TRBV6-4|once|TRBJ2-5|TRBD1
CASSRDRGETQYF
TGTGCCAGCAGCAGAGACAGGGGTGAGACCCAGTACTTC
>TRBV6-1|few|TRBJ1-1|TRBD1
CASSEAGRGPEAFF
TGTGCCAGCAGTGAAGCGGGCAGGGGGCCTGAAGCTTTCTTT
>TRBV12-3/TRBV12-4|-|TRBJ1-1|-
CASKMEGVTEAFF
TGTGCCAGCAAAATGGAGGGTGTTACTGAAGCTTTCTTT
>TRBV14|-|TRBJ2-1|-
CASSQFFASYNEQFF
TGTGCCAGCAGCCAATTCTTTGCCTCCTACAATGAGCAGTTCTTC
>TRBV5-1|-|TRBJ1-3|-
CASSTETGQGGNTIYF
TGCGCCAGCAGCACCGAAACCGGCCAGGGCGGAAACACCATATATTTT
>TRBV7-2|-|TRBJ2-1|-
CASSLWAGNNEQFF
TGTGCCAGCAGCTTATGGGCAGGGAACAATGAGCAGTTCTTC
>TRBV30|-|TRBJ1-2|-
CAWSAGGAGTF
TGTGCCTGGAGTGCCGGAGGGGCTGGAACCTTC
>TRBV18|-|TRBJ2-7|TRBD2
CASSPPSGRTYEQYF
TGTGCCAGCTCACCCCCTAGCGGGAGAACCTACGAGCAGTACTTC
>TRBV7-9|once|TRBJ1-3|-
CASSLIGISGNTIYF
TGTGCCAGCAGCTTAATCGGGATCTCTGGAAACACCATATATTTT
>TRBV18|-|TRBJ1-5|TRBD1
CASSPGTGAQPQHF
TGTGCCAGCTCACCCGGGACAGGGGCGCAGCCCCAGCATTTT
>TRBV19|-|TRBJ1-1|TRBD1
CASSIDRAAPEAFF
TGTGCCAGTAGTATTGACAGGGCAGCCCCTGAAGCTTTCTTT
>TRBV2|-|TRBJ1-2|-
CASSEDRNYGYTF
TGTGCCAGCAGTGAAGACAGAAACTATGGCTACACCTTC
>TRBV7-9|-|TRBJ2-1|-
CASSLRDGYNEQFF
TGTGCCAGCAGCCTCCGGGACGGATACAATGAGCAGTTCTTC
>TRBV29-1|-|TRBJ2-1|-
CSVEGAPSSFRYNEQFF
TGCAGCGTTGAAGGGGCTCCCTCATCGTTCCGGTACAATGAGCAGTTCTTC
>TRBV11-2|-|TRBJ1-4|-
CASSLGGVGEKLFF
TGTGCCAGCAGCTTAGGAGGGGTCGGTGAAAAACTGTTTTTT
>TRBV28|-|TRBJ1-4|TRBD1
CASRAPGQARNEKLFF
TGTGCCAGCAGGGCACCGGGACAGGCAAGAAATGAAAAACTGTTTTTT
>TRBV3-1/TRBV3-2|-|TRBJ1-6|TRBD1
CASSQSGTGGKSPLHF
TGTGCCAGCAGCCAATCCGGGACAGGGGGAAAGTCACCCCTCCACTTT
>TRBV24-1|few|TRBJ2-2|TRBD1
CATSDQGQGKLSGELFF
TGTGCCACCAGTGATCAAGGACAGGGAAAATTGTCCGGGGAGCTGTTTTTT
>TRBV5-6|-|TRBJ1-1|-
CASSLFPSRWAFF
TGTGCCAGCAGCTTGTTCCCATCCCGCTGGGCTTTCTTT
>TRBV3-1/TRBV3-2|-|TRBJ2-4|-
CASSQDWGLAKNIQYF
TGTGCCAGCAGCCAAGATTGGGGACTAGCCAAAAACATTCAGTACTTC
>TRBV11-3|-|TRBJ1-2|TRBD1
CASSLWAQGATYGYTF
TGTGCCAGCAGCTTATGGGCGCAGGGGGCTACCTATGGCTACACCTTC
>TRBV7-2|-|TRBJ2-3|-
CASRTGSDTQYF
TGTGCCAGCAGGACCGGGAGCGACACGCAGTATTTT
>TRBV6-2/TRBV6-3|few|TRBJ1-5|-
CASSYSRGYNQPQHF
TGTGCCAGCAGTTACTCGAGGGGGTACAATCAGCCCCAGCATTTT
>TRBV19|-|TRBJ2-3|-
CASGTGATDTQYF
TGTGCCAGCGGGACTGGAGCCACAGATACGCAGTATTTT
>TRBV11-2|-|TRBJ2-2|-
CASKRWAGRVTGELFF
TGTGCCAGCAAGCGGTGGGCGGGACGGGTGACCGGGGAGCTGTTTTTT
>TRBV5-4|-|TRBJ1-3|-
CASSLAGAANGNTIYF
TGTGCCAGCAGCTTGGCCGGGGCAGCCAATGGAAACACCATATATTTT
>TRBV9|few|TRBJ2-3|-
CASSALTDTQYF
TGTGCCAGCAGCGCCCTCACAGATACGCAGTATTTT
>TRBV7-9|-|TRBJ2-1|TRBD2
CASSPVTGTRGEQFF
TGTGCCAGCAGCCCAGTAACCGGGACTAGGGGCGAGCAGTTCTTC
>TRBV7-2|-|TRBJ2-1|-
CASSLNAGENEQFF
TGTGCCAGCAGCTTGAACGCAGGGGAAAATGAGCAGTTCTTC
>TRBV6-2/TRBV6-3|once|TRBJ1-5|TRBD1
CASSRDRGWGQPQHF
TGTGCCAGCAGCCGGGACAGGGGCTGGGGTCAGCCCCAGCATTTT
>TRBV5-1|-|TRBJ2-3|TRBD2
CASSLASGNADTQYF
TGCGCCAGCAGCTTGGCTAGCGGGAACGCAGATACGCAGTATTTT
>TRBV7-2|-|TRBJ1-2|TRBD1
CASSFKGASYGYTF
TGTGCCAGCAGCTTCAAGGGGGCGAGCTATGGCTACACCTTC
>TRBV11-3|-|TRBJ1-5|-
CASSVRSPYHYSNQPQHF
TGTGCCAGCAGCGTCCGAAGTCCATACCATTATAGCAATCAGCCCCAGCATTTT
>TRBV11-3|-|TRBJ1-1|-
CASSLDAGNTEAFF
TGTGCCAGCAGCTTGGACGCGGGGAACACTGAAGCTTTCTTT
>TRBV28|-|TRBJ1-5|-
CASSPPQGDNQPQHF
TGTGCCAGCAGTCCACCGCAGGGAGACAATCAGCCCCAGCATTTT
>TRBV25-1|once|TRBJ1-3|-
CASSELGGASGNTIYF
TGTGCCAGCAGTGAATTAGGGGGAGCCTCTGGAAACACCATATATTTT
>TRBV7-2|-|TRBJ2-1|-
CASSPGGGSGNEQFF
TGTGCCAGCAGCCCAGGGGGGGGATCCGGCAATGAGCAGTTCTTC
>TRBV10-3|-|TRBJ1-3|-
CAISGGRQPTSGNTIYF
TGTGCCATCAGTGGGGGAAGACAGCCTACCTCCGGAAACACCATATATTTT
>TRBV5-1|-|TRBJ2-2|TRBD1
CASGAGTGTGELFF
TGCGCCAGCGGGGCCGGGACAGGGACCGGGGAGCTGTTTTTT
>TRBV4-1|-|TRBJ1-5|-
CASSLQNSNQPQHF
TGCGCCAGCAGCCTCCAGAATAGCAATCAGCCCCAGCATTTT
>TRBV15|-|TRBJ2-5|-
CATSRPPPSRETQYF
TGTGCCACCAGTCGGCCCCCTCCAAGTCGAGAGACCCAGTACTTC
>TRBV6-5|-|TRBJ2-7|TRBD1
CAASNSGQGRNEQYF
TGTGCCGCCTCAAACTCAGGACAGGGACGAAACGAGCAGTACTTC
>TRBV19|-|TRBJ2-7|-
CASSIFPGGYEQYF
TGTGCCAGTAGTATTTTCCCAGGGGGGTACGAGCAGTACTTC
>TRBV5-1|few|TRBJ2-1|-
CASSFNPGPNEQFF
TGCGCCAGCAGCTTCAATCCGGGGCCCAATGAGCAGTTCTTC
>TRBV2|-|TRBJ1-2|TRBD1
CASSEWTGLGYTF
TGTGCCAGCAGTGAATGGACAGGGCTTGGCTACACCTTC
>TRBV19|-|TRBJ2-7|TRBD2
CASSFSAGSSYEQYF
TGTGCCAGTAGTTTTTCAGCGGGAAGCTCCTACGAGCAGTACTTC
>TRBV6-5|-|TRBJ2-5|-
CASSRRETQYF
TGTGCCAGCAGCCGGAGGGAGACCCAGTACTTC
>TRBV5-6|-|TRBJ1-1|-
CASSLSGVGAFF
TGTGCCAGCAGCTTAAGTGGCGTGGGAGCTTTCTTT
>TRBV12-3/TRBV12-4|-|TRBJ1-5|-
CASSFSGNQPQHF
TGTGCCAGCAGTTTTTCAGGGAATCAGCCCCAGCATTTT
>TRBV9|-|TRBJ2-5|TRBD2
CASSVGGGEGETQYF
TGTGCCAGCAGCGTAGGGGGAGGGGAAGGAGAGACCCAGTACTTC
>TRBV15|-|TRBJ2-2|TRBD1
CATSRSMDRGTGELFF
TGTGCCACCAGCAGATCTATGGACAGGGGAACCGGGGAGCTGTTTTTT
>TRBV7-6|-|TRBJ1-3|TRBD1
CASSLDRGGNTIYF
TGTGCCAGCAGTTTGGACAGGGGTGGAAACACCATATATTTT
>TRBV12-5|-|TRBJ2-7|-
CASGLVLGGAYQSYEQYF
TGTGCTAGTGGTTTGGTCCTTGGCGGGGCCTACCAATCCTACGAGCAGTACTTC
>TRBV29-1|-|TRBJ2-7|TRBD1
CSVEGQGALGEQYF
TGCAGCGTTGAAGGTCAGGGGGCCTTGGGCGAGCAGTACTTC